Each of the 17 T cell receptor beta chains below was sequenced from the same sample in a study of blood T cells in healthy people across ages. Primers used in a second PCR of roughly 7 to 12 cycles were a sample-barcoded 5' primer and a J-beta primer mix. TCRdb used MiXCR to reprocess the 5' RACE reads, holding one entry per CDR3 protein. The data hold approximately 400,000 distinct CDR3 sequences, with roughly half observed a single time. Sequencing was performed on blood. The receptors here all came from a man between 60 and 70 years old in good health.

The gene calls are TRBV20-1 and TRBJ1-1; TRBD1 is a possible D gene (6 bases). The CDR3 spans 13 residues. Germline V CDR1 and CDR2: DFQATT, SNEGSKA (reference sequence). V lost 4 bases and J 0 bases, leaving 9 bases between the germline ends. The CDR3 region is CSAISGVNTEAFF. DNA of the CDR3: TGCAGTGCTATATCAGGGGTGAACACTGAAGCTTTCTTT.

Turning to this clonotype: A read error may account for a junction end that differs from germline. The V gene is TRBV7-8, the J gene TRBJ1-2; D is possibly TRBD1 (5 bases). This CDR3 has 15 amino acids. Germline-derived CDR1 and CDR2 are SGHVS and FQNEAQ. The CDR3 DNA sequence: TGTGCCAGCGGCTTTCTAAACAGGATTAACTATGGCTACACCTTC. Protein product: CASGFLNRINYGYTF.

The chain couples TRBV29-1 to TRBJ2-7, with TRBD2 matching 8 bases. The junction had 11 bases not matched to a gene; V was cut back by 5 bases and J by 2 bases. CDR1 and CDR2 (germline): SQVTM, ANQGSEA. The CDR3 loop spans 15 amino acids. In DNA form, the CDR3 reads TGCAGCGTTTCCTTTCGGGAGGGGCCTCCCTACGAGCAGTACTTC. Translation gives CSVSFREGPPYEQYF.

CDR3 nucleotides: TGTGCCAGCAGGACGACCCGCGGCAGGGGAGGCACAGATACGCAGTATTTT. Amino acids: CASRTTRGRGGTDTQYF. The gene calls are TRBV6-1 and TRBJ2-3, with a possible D match to TRBD1 (6 bases). The germline V gene has CDR1 MNHNS and CDR2 SASEGT. The V and J ends lost 6 bases and 1 base respectively, with 20 bases between them. There are 17 residues in the CDR3.

V usage is TRBV4-2 and J usage is TRBJ2-1; D not certain. The CDR3 is 14 residues long. The germline V gene has CDR1 LGHNA and CDR2 YNFKEQ. V dropped 0 bases and J dropped 10 bases, with 13 bases sitting between them. The CDR3 nucleotides are TGTGCCAGCAGCCAAGATCTGGCCCCTGGGGAGCAGTTCTTC. It is translated as CASSQDLAPGEQFF.

There are many counts of this clonotype. The V call is TRBV3-1, the J call TRBJ2-5; tentative D call: TRBD2 (6 bases). Germline assignment: CDR1 LGHDT and CDR2 YNNKEL (reference sequence). Trimming left V 0 bases short and J 5 bases short, with 13 bases between. This CDR3 region has 15 residues. In DNA form, the CDR3 reads TGTGCCAGCAGCCAAGAGGTGGAGGGTGGGGAGACCCAGTACTTC. Amino acid sequence: CASSQEVEGGETQYF.

This clonotype was picked up a small number of times. This sequence joins TRBV7-2 and TRBJ2-7; the match to TRBD2 covers 7 bases. V dropped 4 bases and J dropped 2; count of bases not matched to a gene: 5. Germline values: CDR1 SGHTA, CDR2 FQGNSA. CDR3 length: 14 amino acids. CDR3 coding DNA: TGTGCCAGCAGCTCTCAAGCGGGACCCTACGAGCAGTACTTC. Its translation: CASSSQAGPYEQYF.

CDR3 sequence: CASSLASGPLAQYF. As DNA, the CDR3 is TGTGCCAGCAGCTTAGCCTCGGGACCCCTTGCGCAGTATTTT. V gene TRBV7-6 combines with J gene TRBJ2-3; D tentatively fits TRBD1 or TRBD2 (5 bases each). Germline CDR1 SGHVS, CDR2 FNYEAQ. Trimming took 0 bases from V and 10 from J, leaving 14 bases between them. The CDR3 consists of 14 residues.

This sequence joins TRBV3-1 and TRBJ2-5; D ambiguous. The CDR3 loop spans 13 amino acids. CDR1 is LGHDT and CDR2 is YNNKEL in the germline V gene (reference sequence). V dropped 4 bases and J dropped 5 bases, with 11 bases sitting between them. CDR3 residues: CASSRVSWETQYF. CDR3 DNA sequence: TGTGCCAGCAGCCGGGTCTCCTGGGAGACCCAGTACTTC.

The V and J genes are TRBV20-1 and TRBJ2-4, with TRBD2 identical over 14 bases. CDR1 and CDR2 from the germline V gene are DFQATT and SNEGSKA (reference sequence). Germline trimming cut 6 bases from V and 8 bases from J; bases unmatched to any gene: 12. The CDR3 loop spans 16 amino acids. DNA for the CDR3: TGCAGTGCGGCCCGGGGGACTAGCGGGAGTAGGGACATTCAGTACTTC. This codes for CSAARGTSGSRDIQYF.

This clonotype was detected only a few times. V gene TRBV12-3 or TRBV12-4 combines with J gene TRBJ2-5; maybe TRBD1 (5 bases). V was trimmed by 6 bases and J by 7 bases, leaving 18 bases between them. The CDR3 has 14 residues. The CDR3 protein is CASSPDSAMGTQYF. CDR3 sequence (DNA): TGTGCCAGCAGCCCTGACAGCGCCATGGGGACCCAGTACTTC.

The V and J genes are TRBV18 and TRBJ2-7; tentatively, D is TRBD1 (5 bases). Germline V gives CDR1 KGHSH, CDR2 LQKENI. The CDR3 extends over 13 amino acids. The V and J ends lost 2 bases and 3 bases respectively, with 8 bases between them. The CDR3 DNA reads as TGTGCCAGCTCACCAGACCAGGGCTACGAGCAGTACTTC. It codes for CASSPDQGYEQYF.

This clonotype was seen only a few times. V usage is TRBV21-1 and J usage is TRBJ1-4; TRBD1, as called in the table, went unchecked against the DNA. TRBV21-1 is an annotated pseudogene. CDR3 length: 15 residues. In DNA form, the CDR3 reads TGTGCCAGCATGAACGCGGGACAGGGGAAGAAAAAACTGTTTTTT. Residues: CASMNAGQGKKKLFF.

V and J are TRBV20-1 and TRBJ1-4; 12 bases line up with TRBD1. In germline, CDR1 is DFQATT, CDR2 SNEGSKA (reference sequence). Trimming removed 6 bases from V and 11 bases from J; junction bases left unmatched: 10. The CDR3 extends over 14 amino acids. The CDR3 sequence: CSAEQGQGAGKLFF. CDR3 DNA sequence: TGCAGTGCCGAACAGGGACAGGGGGCTGGGAAACTGTTTTTT.

Concerning this clonotype itself: One junction end does not reproduce the germline sequence, and a read error may be involved. The chain is built from TRBV4-2 and TRBJ2-7; D may be TRBD1 or TRBD2 (5 bases each). TRBJ2-4 explains the end of the DNA better; the J call may be wrong. This CDR3 region has 14 residues. Germline V lookup: CDR1 LGHNA, CDR2 YNFKEQ. The DNA for the CDR3 is TGTGCCAACAGCCAGACGGGGCCGGGAAACATTCAGTACTTC. It yields the protein CANSQTGPGNIQYF.

This clonotype has a handful of counts. This chain joins TRBV28 and TRBJ2-5; tentatively, D is TRBD2 (5 bases). This CDR3 is 11 amino acids long. Trimming stripped 8 bases from V and 1 base from J, with 5 bases between. Germline-derived CDR1 and CDR2 are MDHEN and SYDVKM. The CDR3 is CASRGQETQYF. The CDR3 nucleotides are TGTGCCAGCCGGGGCCAAGAGACCCAGTACTTC.

The V gene is TRBV20-1, the J gene TRBJ2-5, with D possibly TRBD2 on 6 matching bases. The CDR3 runs 14 residues. Per germline, CDR1 DFQATT and CDR2 SNEGSKA (reference sequence). The V end was cut by 3 bases, the J end by 5 bases, with 16 bases between. CDR3 in DNA: TGCAGTGCTAGGCAAGGGAGGTTTCGGGAGACCCAGTACTTC. This codes for CSARQGRFRETQYF.